The 9 T cell receptor beta chains presented below share a single source sample, sequenced in a study of STAT3 mutations in large granular lymphocyte leukemia. Study observations and caveats: At least one immunodominant TCR beta clonotype appeared in every T-cell large granular lymphocyte leukemia patient.

Their specific antigens are unknown. TCRdb's table, derived via immunoSEQ multiplex PCR, lists solely in-frame clones and lacks some. Of 25,000 to 40,000 clones in the sample, 86% were seen once. Sequenced input: peripheral blood mononuclear cells. The receptors come from a man between 60 and 75 years old with T-cell large granular lymphocyte leukemia. Some clones in this sample may be carry-over from other donors' samples.

This chain uses TRBV19 with TRBJ2-1, with a possible D match to TRBD2 (6 bases). CDR3 size: 14 residues. The germline V gene encodes CDR1 LNHDA and CDR2 SQIVND (reference sequence). Trimming left V 10 bases short and J 0 bases short, with 13 bases between. CDR3 loop: CATQFGSSYNEQFF. The CDR3 nucleotides read TGTGCCACTCAATTCGGGAGCTCCTACAATGAGCAGTTCTTC.

The V and J genes are TRBV28 and TRBJ1-3; 7 bases are a match to TRBD1. Germline values: CDR1 MDHEN, CDR2 SYDVKM. CDR3 length: 19 residues. The J segment lost 2 bases and the V segment lost 6 bases, leaving 19 bases of the junction unmatched. The CDR3 nucleotides read TGTGCCAGCAGCCCGTCCACAGGGGCATTGACTGAGACTGGAAACACCATATATTTT. Translation gives CASSPSTGALTETGNTIYF.

This clone was seen more than once but under ten times. V usage is TRBV5-1 and J usage is TRBJ2-5; 7 bases fit TRBD2. The CDR3 is 15 amino acids. The germline gives CDR1 SGHRS, CDR2 YFSETQ. Trimming at V came to 4 bases and at J to 4 bases, leaving 10 bases not matched to a gene. Here the CDR3 DNA reads TGCGCCAGCAGCGTGGGACTACCCGGAGTAGAGACCCAGTACTTC. Its translation: CASSVGLPGVETQYF.

V and J are TRBV5-1 and TRBJ2-2, with a possible D match to TRBD2 (5 bases). Looked up from germline, CDR1 is SGHRS and CDR2 is YFSETQ. This CDR3 is 14 amino acids long. Trimming left V 7 bases short and J 7 bases short, with 17 bases between. The CDR3 sequence is CASVPKLEDGELFF. The CDR3 DNA follows: TGCGCCAGCGTACCTAAACTGGAGGACGGGGAGCTGTTTTTT.

The chain has TRBV9 and TRBJ2-1; TRBD2 matches 7 bases. CDR3 size: 15 residues. The ends lost 4 bases at V and 8 bases at J; junction bases unmatched: 12. CDR1 is SGDLS and CDR2 is YYNGEE in the germline V gene. CDR3 DNA: TGTGCCAGCAGCCCGATAGCGGGTAAGGAGGATGAGCAGTTCTTC. As protein: CASSPIAGKEDEQFF. Together with reference TRBV9 and TRBJ2-1, the CDR3 gives the full variable domain: DSGVTQTPKHLITATGQRVTLRCSPRSGDLSVYWYQQSLDQGLQFLIQYYNGEERAKGNILERFSAQQFPDLHSELNLSSLELGDSALYFCASSPIAGKEDEQFFGPGTRLTVL.

The rearrangement uses TRBV7-9 and TRBJ2-7; 7 bases are a match to TRBD1. This CDR3 has 16 residues. The germline V gene encodes CDR1 SEHNR and CDR2 FQNEAQ (reference sequence). J gave up 2 bases and V 3 bases, and 10 bases lay outside the gene matches. As DNA, the CDR3 is TGTGCCAGCAGCTTGTTCCAGGGGGAAGGGACCTACGAGCAGTACTTC. Encoded protein: CASSLFQGEGTYEQYF.

This sequence joins TRBV29-1 and TRBJ1-5, with D possibly being TRBD1 (5 bases). From germline, CDR1 is SQVTM and CDR2 ANQGSEA. Trimming pared 6 bases from V and 5 bases from J, leaving 14 bases between. This CDR3 spans 13 amino acids. Written as DNA, the CDR3 is TGCAGCGTCCTCTTGACCAGGGATCAGCCCCAGCATTTT. This codes for CSVLLTRDQPQHF.

This chain uses TRBV29-1 with TRBJ2-3; D possibly corresponds to TRBD2 (7 bases). Germline CDR1 SQVTM, CDR2 ANQGSEA. The CDR3 has 14 amino acids. CDR3 sequence: CTFVAGAVTDTQYF. DNA of the CDR3: TGCACCTTCGTTGCGGGGGCTGTCACAGATACGCAGTATTTT.

This chain uses TRBV2 with TRBJ1-5; 7 nucleotides align to TRBD1. The J segment lost 3 bases and the V segment lost 6 bases, leaving 8 bases of the junction unmatched. The CDR3 contains 15 residues. Germline V gene data show CDR1 as SNHLY and CDR2 as FYNNEI. CDR3 sequence reads: CASSQRGQPNQPQHF. DNA of the CDR3: TGTGCCAGCAGCCAAAGGGGACAGCCCAATCAGCCCCAGCATTTT.